The text below deals with one T cell receptor (beta chain). 60 Vbeta and 13 Jbeta primers were used in PCR. The data were produced by immunoSEQ multiplex PCR, yet TCRdb's version contains in-frame clones alone and is incomplete. The repertoire holds about 300,000 clones, with 86% as singletons. Per the germline V gene, CDR1 is MDHEN and CDR2 is SYDVKM. The CDR3 has 16 residues. After removal of 5 bases from V and 7 bases from J, the junction contained 13 bases not matched to a gene. The entry originates in a study of cytomegalovirus exposure and HLA in healthy donors. Sequenced input: PBMCs. This clonotype originated in a middle-aged man in good health and CMV-seropositive. The chain has TRBV28 and TRBJ1-4; TRBD1 matches 7 bases. CDR3 DNA: TGTGCCAGCAGTCCCCCCCCACAGGGGAAGCCTGAAAAACTGTTTTTT. It is translated as CASSPPPQGKPEKLFF.